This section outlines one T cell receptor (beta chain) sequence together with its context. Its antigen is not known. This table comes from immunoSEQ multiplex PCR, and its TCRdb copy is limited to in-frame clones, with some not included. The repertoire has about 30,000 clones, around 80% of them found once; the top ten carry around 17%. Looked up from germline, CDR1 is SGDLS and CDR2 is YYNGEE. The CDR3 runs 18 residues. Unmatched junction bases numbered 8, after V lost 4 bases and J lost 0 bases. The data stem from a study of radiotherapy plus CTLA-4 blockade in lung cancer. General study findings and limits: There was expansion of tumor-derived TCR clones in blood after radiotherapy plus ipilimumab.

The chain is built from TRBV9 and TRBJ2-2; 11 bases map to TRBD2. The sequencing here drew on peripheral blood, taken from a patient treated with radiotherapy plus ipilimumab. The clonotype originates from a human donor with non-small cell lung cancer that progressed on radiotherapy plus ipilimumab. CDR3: CASSSSSSGGTNTGELFF. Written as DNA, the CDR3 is TGTGCCAGCAGCTCAAGTTCTAGCGGGGGGACGAACACCGGGGAGCTGTTTTTT. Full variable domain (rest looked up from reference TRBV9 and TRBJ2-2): DSGVTQTPKHLITATGQRVTLRCSPRSGDLSVYWYQQSLDQGLQFLIQYYNGEERAKGNILERFSAQQFPDLHSELNLSSLELGDSALYFCASSSSSSGGTNTGELFFGEGSRLTVL.